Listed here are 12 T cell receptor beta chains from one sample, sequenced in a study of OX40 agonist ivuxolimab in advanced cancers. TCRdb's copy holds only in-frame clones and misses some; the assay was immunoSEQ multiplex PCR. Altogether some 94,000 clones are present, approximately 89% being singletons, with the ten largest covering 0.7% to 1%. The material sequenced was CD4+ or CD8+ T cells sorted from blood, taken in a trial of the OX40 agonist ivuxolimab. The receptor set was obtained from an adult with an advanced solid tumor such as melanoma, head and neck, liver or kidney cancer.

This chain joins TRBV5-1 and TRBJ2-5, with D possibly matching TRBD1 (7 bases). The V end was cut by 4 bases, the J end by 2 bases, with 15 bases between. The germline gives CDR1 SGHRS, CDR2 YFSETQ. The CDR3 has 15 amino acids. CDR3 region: CASSVLPGGQETQYF. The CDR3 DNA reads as TGCGCCAGCAGCGTCTTACCAGGGGGGCAAGAGACCCAGTACTTC. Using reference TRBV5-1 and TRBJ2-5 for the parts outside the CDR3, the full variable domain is KAGVTQTPRYLIKTRGQQVTLSCSPISGHRSVSWYQQTPGQGLQFLFEYFSETQRNKGNFPGRFSGRQFSNSRSEMNVSTLELGDSALYLCASSVLPGGQETQYFGPGTRLLVL.

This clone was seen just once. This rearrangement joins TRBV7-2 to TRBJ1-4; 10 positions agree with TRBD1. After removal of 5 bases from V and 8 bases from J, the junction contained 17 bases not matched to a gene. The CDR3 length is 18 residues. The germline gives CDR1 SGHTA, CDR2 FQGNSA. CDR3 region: CASSPGVAATGGVEKLFF. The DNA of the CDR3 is TGTGCCAGCAGCCCGGGGGTGGCCGCGACAGGGGGCGTAGAAAAACTGTTTTTT.

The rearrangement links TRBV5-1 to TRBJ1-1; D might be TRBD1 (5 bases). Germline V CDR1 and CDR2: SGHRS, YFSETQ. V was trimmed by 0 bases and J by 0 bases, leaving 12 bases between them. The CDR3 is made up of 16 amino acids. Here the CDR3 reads CASSLEGMEVNTEAFF. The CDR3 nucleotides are TGCGCCAGCAGCTTGGAGGGGATGGAGGTGAACACTGAAGCTTTCTTT.

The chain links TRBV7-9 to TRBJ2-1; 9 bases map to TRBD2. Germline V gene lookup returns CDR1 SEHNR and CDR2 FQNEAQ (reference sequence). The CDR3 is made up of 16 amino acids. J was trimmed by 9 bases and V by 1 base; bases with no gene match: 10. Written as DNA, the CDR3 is TGTGCCAGCAGCTTAGTAGCTGCTAGCGGGACGGGTGAGCAGTTCTTC. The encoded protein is CASSLVAASGTGEQFF.

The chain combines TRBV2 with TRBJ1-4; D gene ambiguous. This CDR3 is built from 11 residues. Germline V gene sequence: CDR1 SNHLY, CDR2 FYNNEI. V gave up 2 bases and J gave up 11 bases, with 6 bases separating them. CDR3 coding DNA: TGTGCCAGCAGTGAAAGGGAGAAACTGTTTTTT. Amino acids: CASSEREKLFF.

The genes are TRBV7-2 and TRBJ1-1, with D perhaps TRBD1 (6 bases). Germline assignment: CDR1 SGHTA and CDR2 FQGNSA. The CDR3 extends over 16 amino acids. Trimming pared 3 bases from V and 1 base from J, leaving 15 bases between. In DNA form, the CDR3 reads TGTGCCAGCAGCTTGCAGGGGCGACGGGGGAACACTGAAGCTTTCTTT. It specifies CASSLQGRRGNTEAFF.

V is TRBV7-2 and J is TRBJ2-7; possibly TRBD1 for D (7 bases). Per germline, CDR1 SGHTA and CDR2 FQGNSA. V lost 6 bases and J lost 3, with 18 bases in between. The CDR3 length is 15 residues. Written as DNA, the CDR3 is TGTGCCAGCAGAGTCCAGGCGGGACAGATCTACGAGCAGTACTTC. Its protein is CASRVQAGQIYEQYF.

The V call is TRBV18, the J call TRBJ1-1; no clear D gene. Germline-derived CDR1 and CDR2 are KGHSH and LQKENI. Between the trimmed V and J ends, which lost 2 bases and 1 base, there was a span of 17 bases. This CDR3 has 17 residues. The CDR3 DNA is TGTGCCAGCTCACCAATAACGCAGCCGGCGGGGAACACTGAAGCTTTCTTT. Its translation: CASSPITQPAGNTEAFF.

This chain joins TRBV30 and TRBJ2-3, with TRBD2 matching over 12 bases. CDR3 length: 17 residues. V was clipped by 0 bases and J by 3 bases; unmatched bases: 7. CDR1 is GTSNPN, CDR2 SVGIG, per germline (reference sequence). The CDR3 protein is CAWSVERGTSGTDTQYF. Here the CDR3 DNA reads TGTGCCTGGAGTGTGGAGCGGGGGACTAGCGGGACAGATACGCAGTATTTT.

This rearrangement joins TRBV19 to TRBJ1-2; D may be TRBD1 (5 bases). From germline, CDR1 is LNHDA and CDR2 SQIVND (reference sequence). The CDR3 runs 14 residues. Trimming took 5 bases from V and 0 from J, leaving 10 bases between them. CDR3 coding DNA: TGTGCCAGTAGTCCGCGACAGACTAACTATGGCTACACCTTC. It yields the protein CASSPRQTNYGYTF.

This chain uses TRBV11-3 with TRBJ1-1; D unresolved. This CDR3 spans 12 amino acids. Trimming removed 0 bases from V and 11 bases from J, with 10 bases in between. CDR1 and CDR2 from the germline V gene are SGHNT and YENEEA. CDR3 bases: TGTGCCAGCAGCTTAGATCTGGCGGGGGCTTTCTTT. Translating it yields CASSLDLAGAFF.

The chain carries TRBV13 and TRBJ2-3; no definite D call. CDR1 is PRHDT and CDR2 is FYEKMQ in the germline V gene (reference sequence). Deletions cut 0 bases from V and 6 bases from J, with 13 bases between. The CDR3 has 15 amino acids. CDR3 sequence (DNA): TGTGCCAGCAGCTTAGGAGACTCCAGCTCGGATACGCAGTATTTT. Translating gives CASSLGDSSSDTQYF.